These 20 T cell receptor beta chains were sequenced from one sample in a study of blood T cell repertoires in COVID-19. Libraries were prepared by immunoSEQ multiplex PCR; TCRdb keeps only in-frame clonotypes and omits some of them. The sample lists around 250,000 clones, approximately 78% occurring once. Sequencing was performed on peripheral blood. These receptors were collected from a woman under 30 with acute or convalescent COVID-19.

The V call is TRBV19, the J call TRBJ2-7; 9 bases map to TRBD1. Germline V gene sequence: CDR1 LNHDA, CDR2 SQIVND (reference sequence). V dropped 4 bases and J dropped 12; count of bases not matched to a gene: 10. The CDR3 covers 13 residues. CDR3 sequence: CASSTPGQGLRYF. The CDR3 nucleotides are TGTGCCAGTAGTACACCGGGACAGGGACTCAGGTACTTC.

This clone was observed once. Here the CDR3 reads CASSQARGGNEQFF. The CDR3, as DNA: TGTGCCAGCAGCCAAGCGCGGGGGGGCAATGAGCAGTTCTTC. The rearrangement uses TRBV4-2 and TRBJ2-1, with TRBD2 matching over 9 bases. Germline V lookup: CDR1 LGHNA, CDR2 YNFKEQ. V lost 1 base and J lost 6; bases outside the gene matches: 1. The CDR3 runs 14 residues.

The gene calls are TRBV18 and TRBJ2-3; D is possibly TRBD2 (6 bases). V was pared by 0 bases and J by 2 bases, with 18 bases between. CDR3 length equals 18 residues. CDR1 KGHSH and CDR2 LQKENI come from the germline V gene. The CDR3 reads CASSPPRIGGTSTDTQYF. DNA for the CDR3: TGTGCCAGCTCACCACCGAGAATTGGCGGGACCTCCACAGATACGCAGTATTTT.

The J gene is TRBJ1-1, the V gene TRBV10-3; TRBD1 agrees at 9 bases. The germline V gene has CDR1 ENHRY and CDR2 SYGVKD. The CDR3 loop spans 16 amino acids. With 0 bases clipped from V and 0 bases from J, the junction kept 2 bases outside the gene matches. In nucleotides, the CDR3 is TGTGCCATCAGTGAGTCACAGGGGGCTTTGAACACTGAAGCTTTCTTT. It encodes CAISESQGALNTEAFF.

CDR3 residues: CSVEGTGTYEQYF. The CDR3 DNA follows: TGCAGCGTTGAAGGGACAGGGACCTACGAGCAGTACTTC. The chain couples TRBV29-1 to TRBJ2-7, with TRBD1 matching 8 bases. The germline V gene has CDR1 SQVTM and CDR2 ANQGSEA. V dropped 1 base and J dropped 2; count of bases not matched to a gene: 1. CDR3 length: 13 residues.

For the CDR3, the DNA is TGCGCCAGCAGCCGGAGCGGCGCGAACACCGGGGAGCTGTTTTTT. Amino acid sequence: CASSRSGANTGELFF. The chain recombines TRBV4-3 with TRBJ2-2, with a possible D match to TRBD2 (5 bases). The CDR3 totals 15 residues. V lost 4 bases to trimming and J lost 0 bases, with 9 bases between them. CDR1 and CDR2 from the germline V gene are LGHNA and YSLEER.

The chain recombines TRBV18 with TRBJ2-1, with TRBD1 matching 9 bases. Per germline, CDR1 KGHSH and CDR2 LQKENI. This CDR3 spans 13 amino acids. V was pared by 6 bases and J by 6 bases, with 3 bases of the junction left unmatched. The CDR3 loop reads CASSRTGVNEQFF. DNA of the CDR3: TGTGCCAGCTCTCGGACAGGGGTCAATGAGCAGTTCTTC.

The CDR3, as DNA: TGTGCCAGCAGTGGAACAGGGGTTGGTGAAAAACTGTTTTTT. Translating gives CASSGTGVGEKLFF. The chain recombines TRBV2 with TRBJ1-4, with 7 bases that match TRBD1. The V segment lost 4 bases and the J segment 7 bases; nucleotides outside the gene matches: 6. Germline V gene data show CDR1 as SNHLY and CDR2 as FYNNEI. The CDR3 has 14 amino acids.

V is TRBV7-2 and J is TRBJ2-7, with TRBD2 matching over 8 bases. The CDR3 is made up of 15 amino acids. V was clipped by 4 bases and J by 0 bases; unmatched bases: 5. Germline V gene data show CDR1 as SGHTA and CDR2 as FQGNSA. The CDR3 region has the DNA TGTGCCAGCAGCTCATCACGGGGGGGCTCCTACGAGCAGTACTTC. Encoded protein: CASSSSRGGSYEQYF.

This chain joins TRBV4-3 and TRBJ2-6; unclear D gene. V shed 1 base and J shed 2 bases, with 12 bases lying between them. Looked up from germline, CDR1 is LGHNA and CDR2 is YSLEER. The CDR3 has 17 residues. CDR3 nucleotide sequence: TGCGCCAGCAGCCAAGGCGTTGCGAATCCTGGGGCCAACGTCCTGACTTTC. Its translation: CASSQGVANPGANVLTF.

This chain links TRBV20-1 with TRBJ1-2; D is ambiguous. The length of the CDR3 is 9 residues. V gave up 5 bases and J gave up 8 bases, with 6 bases separating them. Germline-derived CDR1 and CDR2 are DFQATT and SNEGSKA (reference sequence). The CDR3 DNA reads TGCAGTGCTCCCGGGGGCTACACCTTC. Translated, it gives CSAPGGYTF.

This clone has only a few counts. This sequence joins TRBV2 and TRBJ2-1; 7 positions match TRBD2. The CDR3 contains 15 residues. CDR1 and CDR2 (germline): SNHLY, FYNNEI. V lost 2 bases, J lost 4 bases, and 5 bases stayed unmatched. The CDR3 sequence is CASSERLAAYNEQFF. The CDR3 region has the DNA TGTGCCAGCAGTGAACGGCTAGCGGCTTACAATGAGCAGTTCTTC.

The chain joins TRBV9 to TRBJ1-2, with D hard to call. V was shortened by 0 bases and J by 1 base, with 7 bases between the two germline ends. The germline CDR1 and CDR2 sequences are SGDLS and YYNGEE. This CDR3 is built from 14 residues. The CDR3 DNA follows: TGTGCCAGCAGCGTAGGAGGGTATAACTATGGCTACACCTTC. Protein sequence: CASSVGGYNYGYTF.

This clone appeared a few times. The rearrangement joins TRBV25-1 to TRBJ2-1; TRBD1 matches at 8 bases. The CDR3 extends over 15 amino acids. V gave up 3 bases and J gave up 8 bases; unmatched junction bases: 9. Germline CDR1 MGHDK, CDR2 SYGVNS. For the CDR3, the DNA is TGTGCCAGCAGTGAGGACAGGGACAGATTCTATGAGCAGTTCTTC. Protein sequence: CASSEDRDRFYEQFF.

The chain recombines TRBV10-1 with TRBJ2-5; a weak D match, TRBD2 (7 bases). The germline CDR1 and CDR2 sequences are WNHNN and SYGVQD (reference sequence). Trimming stripped 2 bases from V and 1 base from J, with 14 bases between. The CDR3 totals 16 residues. The CDR3 bases are TGCGCCAGCAGTGAGATACAGGGAGGGCGCCAAGAGACCCAGTACTTC. Translated: CASSEIQGGRQETQYF.

V gene TRBV27 combines with J gene TRBJ2-7; 8 nucleotides agree with TRBD1. J lost 3 bases, V lost 2 bases, and 9 bases had no gene match. Germline V gives CDR1 MNHEY, CDR2 SMNVEV (reference sequence). The CDR3 consists of 16 residues. In DNA, the CDR3 is TGTGCCAGCAGTTTAAAAAGGACAGGGATAATCTACGAGCAGTACTTC. Protein sequence: CASSLKRTGIIYEQYF.

The V call is TRBV14, the J call TRBJ1-2; D remains unclear. Per the germline V gene, CDR1 is SGHDN and CDR2 is FVKESK. The ends were cut back, 6 bases at V and 11 bases at J, with 16 bases in the middle. The CDR3 runs 12 residues. The CDR3 region has the DNA TGTGCCAGCAGTAAGAACCGAAGAGAATACACCTTC. Its protein is CASSKNRREYTF.

The J gene is TRBJ2-3, the V gene TRBV15, with 10 bases identical to TRBD2. With 0 bases clipped from V and 7 bases from J, the junction kept 7 bases outside the gene matches. From germline, CDR1 is LNHNV and CDR2 YYDKDF (reference sequence). The CDR3 has 16 residues. CDR3 loop: CATSREVAGGLYTQYF. Written as DNA, the CDR3 is TGTGCCACCAGCAGAGAAGTAGCGGGAGGTTTGTATACGCAGTATTTT.

V is TRBV30 and J is TRBJ1-5; TRBD1 matches 9 bases. V lost 3 bases and J lost 3; bases outside the gene matches: 15. The CDR3 contains 18 residues. In germline, CDR1 is GTSNPN, CDR2 SVGIG (reference sequence). CDR3 bases: TGTGCCTGGAGCCCGGGACAGGGAAAACTACGCCTCAATCAGCCCCAGCATTTT. It codes for CAWSPGQGKLRLNQPQHF.

This clone was detected once. The chain employs TRBV6-1 and TRBJ1-1; 8 nucleotides align to TRBD1. The V gene's germline CDR1 is MNHNS and CDR2 SASEGT. The CDR3 spans 14 residues. V lost 2 bases, J lost 8 bases, and 7 bases stayed unmatched. DNA of the CDR3: TGTGCCAGCAGTGAAACCGGGACAGGAGCCGAAGCTTTCTTT. As protein: CASSETGTGAEAFF.